This TCR beta chain was profiled in a study of Graves' ophthalmopathy and Graves' hyperthyroidism. The TCR beta CDR3 regions underwent amplification from RNA transcripts. RT-PCR in the first round used HTBI primers; a second-round multiplex PCR followed. TCRdb called the multiplex PCR reads again in MiXCR, with one record for every CDR3 protein. The sample yields around 1.1 million distinct CDR3 sequences, 35% to 40% seen once. This clonotype occurred a few times. Its antigen is not identified. CDR3 length: 20 residues. The germline V gene has CDR1 SEHNR and CDR2 FQNEAQ (reference sequence). V dropped 0 bases and J dropped 0; count of bases not matched to a gene: 13. Regarding the study as a whole: Clonotypes were expanded in thyroid at above 0.001 frequency, and most also appeared in blood.

The clonotype was recovered from an adult man with Graves' hyperthyroidism. The sequenced material came from peripheral blood or thyroid tissue (not recorded which). This chain joins TRBV7-9 and TRBJ2-2; 7 nucleotides agree with TRBD2. As DNA, the CDR3 is TGTGCCAGCAGCTTAGCTATCCCGGTTGCGGGGGACCCGAACACCGGGGAGCTGTTTTTT. It specifies CASSLAIPVAGDPNTGELFF.